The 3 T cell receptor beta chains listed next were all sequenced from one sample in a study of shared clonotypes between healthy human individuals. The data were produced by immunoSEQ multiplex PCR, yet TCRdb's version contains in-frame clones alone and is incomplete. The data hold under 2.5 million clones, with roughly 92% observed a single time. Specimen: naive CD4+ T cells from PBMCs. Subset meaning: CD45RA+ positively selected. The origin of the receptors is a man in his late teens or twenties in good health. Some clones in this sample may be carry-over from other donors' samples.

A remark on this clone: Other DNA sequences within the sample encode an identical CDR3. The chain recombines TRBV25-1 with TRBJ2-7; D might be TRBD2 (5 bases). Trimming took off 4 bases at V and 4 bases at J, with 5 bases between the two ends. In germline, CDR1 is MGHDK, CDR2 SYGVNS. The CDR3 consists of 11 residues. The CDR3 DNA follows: TGTGCCAGCAGTGGACTATACGAGCAGTACTTC. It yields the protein CASSGLYEQYF.

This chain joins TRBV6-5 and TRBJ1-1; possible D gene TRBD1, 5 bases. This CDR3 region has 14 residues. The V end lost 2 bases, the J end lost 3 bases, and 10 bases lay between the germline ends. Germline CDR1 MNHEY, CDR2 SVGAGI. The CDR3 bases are TGTGCCAGCAGTTACCAAGGGGCAGACACTGAAGCTTTCTTT. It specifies CASSYQGADTEAFF.

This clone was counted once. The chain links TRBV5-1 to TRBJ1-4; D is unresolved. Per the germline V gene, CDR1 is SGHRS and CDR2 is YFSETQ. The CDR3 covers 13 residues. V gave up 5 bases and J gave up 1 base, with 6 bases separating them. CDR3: CASRGLTNEKLFF. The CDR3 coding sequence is TGCGCCAGCAGGGGATTAACTAATGAAAAACTGTTTTTT.